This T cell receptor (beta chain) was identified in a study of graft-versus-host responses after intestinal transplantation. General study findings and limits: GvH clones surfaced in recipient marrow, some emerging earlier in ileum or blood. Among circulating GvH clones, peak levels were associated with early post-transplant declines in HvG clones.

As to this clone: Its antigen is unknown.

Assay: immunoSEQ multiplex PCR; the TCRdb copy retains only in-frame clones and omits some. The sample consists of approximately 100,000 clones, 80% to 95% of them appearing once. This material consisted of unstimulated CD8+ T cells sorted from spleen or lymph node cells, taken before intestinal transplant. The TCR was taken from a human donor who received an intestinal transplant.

CDR3 region: CASSPRQGADGGDSPLHF. CDR3 coding DNA: TGTGCCAGCAGCCCTCGACAGGGCGCGGATGGGGGAGATTCACCCCTCCACTTT. This chain joins TRBV7-9 and TRBJ1-6; 7 positions match TRBD1. Looked up from germline, CDR1 is SEHNR and CDR2 is FQNEAQ (reference sequence). The CDR3 is made up of 18 amino acids. V shed 5 bases, J shed 8 bases, and the junction held 18 bases outside the gene matches.